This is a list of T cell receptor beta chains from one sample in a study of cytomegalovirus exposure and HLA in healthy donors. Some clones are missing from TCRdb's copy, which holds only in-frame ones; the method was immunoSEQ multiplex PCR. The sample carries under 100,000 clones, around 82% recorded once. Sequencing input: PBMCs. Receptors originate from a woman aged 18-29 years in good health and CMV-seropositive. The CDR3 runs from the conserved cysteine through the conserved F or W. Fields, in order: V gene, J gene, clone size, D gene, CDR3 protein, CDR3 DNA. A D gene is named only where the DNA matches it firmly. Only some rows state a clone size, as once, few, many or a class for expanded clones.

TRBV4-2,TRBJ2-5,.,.,CASSQDPRVGETQYF,TGTGCCAGCAGCCAAGATCCCCGGGTTGGGGAGACCCAGTACTTC
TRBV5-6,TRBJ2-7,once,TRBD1,CASSFGTGKDEQYF,TGTGCCAGCAGCTTCGGGACAGGGAAAGACGAGCAGTACTTC
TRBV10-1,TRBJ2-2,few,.,CASRANSRGTGELFF,TGCGCCAGCCGTGCCAATTCGAGGGGGACCGGGGAGCTGTTTTTT
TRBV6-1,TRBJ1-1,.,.,CASRSPDRTTEAFF,TGTGCCAGCCGTTCGCCGGACAGAACCACTGAAGCTTTCTTT
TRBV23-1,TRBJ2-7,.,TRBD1,CASPPGQFYYEQYF,TGCGCCAGTCCACCGGGACAGTTCTACTACGAGCAGTACTTC
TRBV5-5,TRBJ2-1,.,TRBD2,CASSLKSSGLYNEQFF,TGTGCCAGCAGCTTGAAGTCTAGCGGTCTCTACAATGAGCAGTTCTTC
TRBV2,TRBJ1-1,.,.,CASSESGWVNTEAFF,TGTGCCAGCAGTGAGTCAGGGTGGGTGAACACTGAAGCTTTCTTT
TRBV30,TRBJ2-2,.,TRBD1,CAWSKLGQANTGELFF,TGTGCCTGGAGTAAATTGGGACAGGCCAACACCGGGGAGCTGTTTTTT
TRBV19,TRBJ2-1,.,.,CASKYSALYNEQFF,TGTGCCAGCAAATACTCCGCGCTTTACAATGAGCAGTTCTTC
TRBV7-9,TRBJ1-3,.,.,CASSLDYRARVSGNTIYF,TGTGCCAGCAGCTTAGATTATAGGGCGAGGGTCTCTGGAAACACCATATATTTT
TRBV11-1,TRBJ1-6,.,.,CASSSAGQGHNSPLHF,TGTGCCAGCAGCTCAGCAGGGCAGGGCCATAATTCACCCCTCCACTTT
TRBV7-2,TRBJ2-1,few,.,CASSLRDSYNEQFF,TGTGCCAGCAGCTTAAGAGACTCCTACAATGAGCAGTTCTTC
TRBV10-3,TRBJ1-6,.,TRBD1,CAISDRGLNNSPLHF,TGTGCCATCAGTGACAGGGGGCTCAATAATTCACCCCTCCACTTT
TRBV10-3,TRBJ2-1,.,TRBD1,CAISDPTGGFNEQFF,TGTGCCATCAGTGACCCGACAGGGGGCTTCAATGAGCAGTTCTTC
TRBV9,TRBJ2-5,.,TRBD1,CASSVESAGGLGTQYF,TGTGCCAGCAGCGTAGAAAGTGCAGGGGGTCTGGGGACCCAGTACTTC
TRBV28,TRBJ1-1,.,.,CASSLYGRHEAFF,TGTGCCAGCAGTTTATATGGGAGGCATGAAGCTTTCTTT
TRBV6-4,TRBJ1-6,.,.,CATALESGNSPLHF,TGTGCCACGGCCCTGGAAAGCGGTAATTCACCCCTCCACTTT
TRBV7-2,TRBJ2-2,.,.,CASSYSAGPGTGELFF,TGTGCCAGCAGCTATTCGGCAGGGCCGGGCACCGGGGAGCTGTTTTTT
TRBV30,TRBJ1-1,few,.,CAWSGQVEAFF,TGTGCCTGGAGTGGACAGGTTGAAGCTTTCTTT
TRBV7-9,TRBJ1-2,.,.,CASSLGGTNYGYTF,TGTGCCAGCAGCTTAGGCGGGACCAACTATGGCTACACCTTC
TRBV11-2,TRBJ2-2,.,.,CASSLSGAPGTGELFF,TGTGCCAGCAGCTTATCTGGGGCCCCGGGCACCGGGGAGCTGTTTTTT
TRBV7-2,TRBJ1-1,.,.,CASSLVVVKGDTEAFF,TGTGCCAGCAGCTTAGTTGTGGTTAAGGGGGACACTGAAGCTTTCTTT
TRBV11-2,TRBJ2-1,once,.,CASGPGGGGNNEQFF,TGTGCCAGCGGCCCCGGGGGTGGGGGAAACAATGAGCAGTTCTTC
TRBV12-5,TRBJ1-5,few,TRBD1,CASGPGTDNQPQHF,TGTGCTAGTGGGCCCGGGACAGACAATCAGCCCCAGCATTTT
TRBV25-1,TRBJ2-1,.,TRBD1,CASTQQGAHYNEQFF,TGTGCCAGCACTCAACAGGGGGCGCATTACAATGAGCAGTTCTTC
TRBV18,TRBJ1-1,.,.,CASSPTRTEAFF,TGTGCCAGCTCACCCACCCGGACTGAAGCTTTCTTT
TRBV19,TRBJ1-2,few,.,CASSIAGTNYGYTF,TGTGCCAGTAGTATTGCGGGGACTAACTATGGCTACACCTTC
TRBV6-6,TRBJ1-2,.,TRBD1,CASSYDREYGYTF,TGTGCCAGCAGTTACGACAGGGAGTATGGCTACACCTTC
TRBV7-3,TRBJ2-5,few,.,CASSLGLLGQETQYF,TGTGCCAGCAGCTTAGGACTCCTTGGCCAAGAGACCCAGTACTTC
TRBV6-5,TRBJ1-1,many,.,CASSYSFTAGNTEAFF,TGTGCCAGCAGTTACTCGTTTACAGCCGGGAACACTGAAGCTTTCTTT
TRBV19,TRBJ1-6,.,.,CASSISRVNSPLHF,TGTGCCAGTAGTATATCCAGGGTAAATTCACCCCTCCACTTT
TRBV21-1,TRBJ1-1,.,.,CASPRRVNTEAFF,TGTGCCAGCCCGAGGAGGGTGAACACTGAAGCTTTCTTT
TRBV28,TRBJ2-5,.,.,CASNTPETQYF,TGTGCCAGCAATACTCCAGAGACCCAGTACTTC
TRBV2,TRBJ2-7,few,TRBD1,CASSGTGGYEQYF,TGTGCCAGCAGTGGCACAGGGGGTTACGAGCAGTACTTC
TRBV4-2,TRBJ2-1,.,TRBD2,CASSQESGGAYNEQFF,TGTGCCAGCAGCCAAGAGAGCGGGGGGGCCTACAATGAGCAGTTCTTC
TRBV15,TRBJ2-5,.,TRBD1,CATSRASLGQEETQYF,TGTGCCACCAGCAGAGCCAGCCTCGGACAGGAAGAGACCCAGTACTTC
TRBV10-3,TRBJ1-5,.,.,CAISETGSQPQHF,TGTGCCATCAGTGAAACAGGGTCTCAGCCCCAGCATTTT
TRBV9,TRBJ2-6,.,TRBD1,CASSGPTGAGANVLTF,TGTGCCAGCAGCGGACCGACAGGGGCTGGGGCCAACGTCCTGACTTTC
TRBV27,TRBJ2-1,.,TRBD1,CASSLGTGDPNEQFF,TGTGCCAGCAGTTTAGGGACAGGGGACCCCAATGAGCAGTTCTTC
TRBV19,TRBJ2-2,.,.,CASRQQVANTGELFF,TGTGCCAGTAGACAACAGGTCGCGAACACCGGGGAGCTGTTTTTT
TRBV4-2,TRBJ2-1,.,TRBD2,CASSPPGRTSGGATNEQFF,TGTGCCAGCAGCCCACCTGGCAGGACTAGCGGTGGCGCGACCAATGAGCAGTTCTTC
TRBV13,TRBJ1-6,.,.,CASSTGGALPLNSPLHF,TGTGCCAGCAGCACGGGCGGGGCTTTGCCCCTTAATTCACCCCTCCACTTT